The 28 T cell receptor beta chains below all came from one sample that was sequenced in a study of post-analysis software for immune sequencing data. Whole-study findings and limits: With TRBV5-6, TRBV5-1 and TRBV20-1 included, about five TRBV segments were more frequent in patients than in controls.

Unique molecular identifiers featured in each of the TCR beta cDNA libraries. TCRdb analysed the PCR reads with MiXCR anew, one entry per CDR3 protein. This table holds about 770,000 distinct CDR3 sequences, 46% found once. No cognate antigen is known for these TCRs. Source material: blood. The receptors come from a girl between 10 and 17 years old with multiple sclerosis.

Only one count was recorded for this clonotype. The genes are TRBV20-1 and TRBJ2-7; 8 bases agree with TRBD2. CDR3 size: 18 residues. Germline assignment: CDR1 DFQATT and CDR2 SNEGSKA (reference sequence). Losses at the gene ends were 3 bases for V and 0 bases for J; bases not matched to a gene: 16. The CDR3 nucleotides read TGCAGTGCTAGGGATAGCTTCCCCGGGACTAGTAACTCCTACGAGCAGTACTTC. Translating gives CSARDSFPGTSNSYEQYF.

The CDR3 here is CASSLEAGGGYEQYF. The CDR3 nucleotides read TGTGCCAGCAGTTTGGAAGCGGGAGGGGGCTACGAGCAGTACTTC. The chain uses TRBV27 and TRBJ2-7, with 10 bases lining up with TRBD2. V gave up 3 bases and J gave up 3 bases; unmatched junction bases: 5. The germline CDR1 and CDR2 sequences are MNHEY and SMNVEV (reference sequence). This CDR3 spans 15 amino acids.

This clonotype was found once. V is TRBV20-1 and J is TRBJ2-1, with D uncertain. Germline CDR1 reads DFQATT; CDR2 reads SNEGSKA (reference sequence). Trimming removed 2 bases at V and 6 bases at J, with 14 bases between. The CDR3 totals 14 residues. The CDR3 protein is CSARPATRPNEQFF. In DNA, the CDR3 is TGCAGTGCTAGACCTGCGACTCGCCCCAATGAGCAGTTCTTC.

The CDR3 bases are TGCGCCAGCAGCCAAGGATACGGGCCCCACGAGCAGTACTTC. Translated: CASSQGYGPHEQYF. The chain combines TRBV4-3 with TRBJ2-5; D gene uncertain. The DNA end is more similar to TRBJ2-7, so the J call may be wrong. The germline gives CDR1 LGHNA, CDR2 YSLEER. The CDR3 is 14 residues long.

The chain is built from TRBV4-1 and TRBJ1-5; D not resolved. CDR3 size: 15 residues. V was cut by 0 bases and J by 5 bases, with 11 bases left in between. Per the germline V gene, CDR1 is MGHRA and CDR2 is YSYEKL. The DNA of the CDR3 is TGCGCCAGCAGCCAAGACGATCCAGGCTATCAGCCCCAGCATTTT. Its translation is CASSQDDPGYQPQHF.

This clonotype has more than one count but fewer than ten. The chain is built from TRBV10-2 and TRBJ2-7; the D is unclear. Germline V gene sequence: CDR1 WSHSY, CDR2 SAAADI. CDR3 length equals 13 residues. V dropped 2 bases and J dropped 4 bases, with 9 bases sitting between them. The CDR3 spells CASSEVVRYEQYF. The CDR3 bases are TGCGCCAGCAGTGAGGTGGTTCGATACGAGCAGTACTTC.

The table lists this clonotype with many counts. This chain links TRBV6-5 with TRBJ2-1; possible D gene TRBD1, 6 bases. In germline, CDR1 is MNHEY, CDR2 SVGAGI. The ends were cut back, 3 bases at V and 7 bases at J, with 7 bases in the middle. The CDR3 has 12 residues. The CDR3 protein is CASSYRGNEQFF. The CDR3 region has the DNA TGTGCCAGCAGTTATAGGGGGAATGAGCAGTTCTTC.

The chain couples TRBV12-3 or TRBV12-4 to TRBJ2-7; maybe TRBD2 (6 bases). This CDR3 has 15 residues. V shed 6 bases and J shed 6 bases, with 21 bases lying between them. The CDR3, as DNA: TGTGCCAGCAGCGGACCTGCGGGACCCTCCGGCGAGCAGTACTTC. This sequence encodes CASSGPAGPSGEQYF.

The chain is built from TRBV4-2 and TRBJ2-7; D gene unclear. Germline CDR1 LGHNA, CDR2 YNFKEQ. The ends were cut back, 0 bases at V and 0 bases at J, with 9 bases in the middle. CDR3 size: 15 residues. The CDR3 bases are TGTGCCAGCAGCCAAGAGATACAGAGCTCCTACGAGCAGTACTTC. Encoded protein: CASSQEIQSSYEQYF.

This clonotype has more than one count but fewer than ten. This chain links TRBV12-3 or TRBV12-4 with TRBJ2-3, with a weak D call TRBD2 (5 bases). Between the trimmed V and J ends, which lost 1 base and 5 bases, there was a span of 16 bases. The CDR3 runs to 16 residues. This CDR3 reads CASSLGRTPKGDTQYF. The DNA of the CDR3 is TGTGCCAGCAGTTTAGGGAGGACCCCAAAGGGAGATACGCAGTATTTT.

This clonotype was picked up a small number of times. The rearrangement links TRBV6-1 to TRBJ2-1, with 9 bases that match TRBD2. The CDR3 spans 19 residues. In germline, CDR1 is MNHNS, CDR2 SASEGT. The trim removed 3 bases at V and 7 bases at J, leaving 19 bases unmatched. The CDR3 region is CASSDPGTSKFNEGNEQFF. Written as DNA, the CDR3 is TGTGCCAGCAGTGACCCCGGGACTAGCAAGTTTAATGAGGGGAATGAGCAGTTCTTC.

This clonotype was recorded a few times. V is TRBV28 and J is TRBJ1-6, with TRBD1 identical over 8 bases. In germline, CDR1 is MDHEN, CDR2 SYDVKM. The CDR3 length is 14 residues. The J segment lost 7 bases and the V segment lost 5 bases, leaving 4 bases of the junction unmatched. DNA for the CDR3: TGTGCCAGCAGTCTGGGACAGGAGAATTCACCCCTCCACTTT. Its translation: CASSLGQENSPLHF.

The CDR3 is CASSLEGGRHGADTQYF. Here the CDR3 DNA reads TGTGCCAGCAGCTTAGAGGGCGGGAGGCACGGCGCAGATACGCAGTATTTT. The chain is built from TRBV7-2 and TRBJ2-3, with TRBD2 matching 8 bases. Losses at the gene ends were 1 base for V and 4 bases for J; bases not matched to a gene: 10. Germline loops: CDR1 SGHTA, CDR2 FQGNSA. This CDR3 is built from 17 residues. The whole variable domain, remainder taken from reference TRBV7-2 and TRBJ2-3, is GAGVSQSPSNKVTEKGKDVELRCDPISGHTALYWYRQSLGQGLEFLIYFQGNSAPDKSGLPSDRFSAERTGGSVSTLTIQRTQQEDSAVYLCASSLEGGRHGADTQYFGPGTRLTVL.

In regard to this clonotype: One end of the junction does not line up with germline, which may come from a read error. The V call is TRBV11-2, the J call TRBJ2-5, with D unclear. The CDR3 consists of 14 residues. Germline assignment: CDR1 SGHAT and CDR2 FQNNGV. The CDR3 coding sequence is TGTGCCAGCAGCTTAGATAGAATCCAAGAGACCCTGTACTTC. Translating it yields CASSLDRIQETLYF.

The V gene is TRBV6-1, the J gene TRBJ1-2; no firm D call. The CDR3 is made up of 12 amino acids. From germline, CDR1 is MNHNS and CDR2 SASEGT. Trimming removed 8 bases from V and 4 bases from J, with 11 bases in between. The CDR3 spells CASGVRSYGYTF. The CDR3 bases are TGTGCCAGCGGAGTCAGGAGCTATGGCTACACCTTC.

The chain carries TRBV7-9 and TRBJ2-7; 7 bases are shared with TRBD2. The DNA end favors TRBJ2-5, so the J call may be wrong. The V gene's germline CDR1 is SEHNR and CDR2 FQNEAQ (reference sequence). The length of the CDR3 is 13 residues. CDR3 DNA sequence: TGTGCCAGCAGCGGCACTAGCGCGCGGACCCAGTACTTC. Its protein product is CASSGTSARTQYF.

This clonotype was seen more than once but under ten times. The gene calls are TRBV9 and TRBJ1-2, with 7 bases lining up with TRBD1. V lost 0 bases, J lost 4 bases, and 6 bases stayed unmatched. The CDR3 spans 15 residues. Germline CDR1 SGDLS, CDR2 YYNGEE. CDR3 nucleotides: TGTGCCAGCAGCGTAGGGTCGGGACAGAGCTATGGCTACACCTTC. Residues: CASSVGSGQSYGYTF. The full variable domain, its missing parts supplied by reference TRBV9 and TRBJ1-2, is DSGVTQTPKHLITATGQRVTLRCSPRSGDLSVYWYQQSLDQGLQFLIQYYNGEERAKGNILERFSAQQFPDLHSELNLSSLELGDSALYFCASSVGSGQSYGYTFGSGTRLTVV.

This clonotype showed up just once. The rearrangement links TRBV12-3 or TRBV12-4 to TRBJ2-7; D not resolved. The CDR3 spans 13 residues. V lost 2 bases and J 10 bases, leaving 15 bases between the germline ends. The CDR3: CASSLTSPEAQYF. The CDR3 DNA reads as TGTGCCAGCAGTTTAACCAGCCCCGAGGCCCAGTACTTC.

This clonotype was counted only a few times. The rearrangement joins TRBV6-5 to TRBJ1-2; the D gene is possibly TRBD1 (5 bases). The CDR3 consists of 14 residues. CDR1 and CDR2 from the germline V gene are MNHEY and SVGAGI. V was pared by 0 bases and J by 6 bases, with 11 bases between. The CDR3 nucleotides are TGTGCCAGCAGTTACTCGGGGGGTTTAGATGGCTACACCTTC. Protein product: CASSYSGGLDGYTF.

This rearrangement joins TRBV28 to TRBJ1-4; D unresolved. Germline V gene lookup returns CDR1 MDHEN and CDR2 SYDVKM. Trimming stripped 3 bases from V and 7 bases from J, with 12 bases between. This CDR3 comprises 14 residues. The CDR3 sequence is CASSLEGWSEKLFF. The DNA for the CDR3 is TGTGCCAGCAGTTTGGAAGGGTGGAGTGAAAAACTGTTTTTT.

The table lists this clonotype with a few counts. At one end the junction does not follow the germline gene, possibly because of a read error. The chain links TRBV9 to TRBJ1-2, with D unresolved. This CDR3 spans 10 amino acids. CDR1 is SGDLS, CDR2 YYNGEE, per germline. DNA for the CDR3: TGTGCCGGCAGCGGCAGAGGCTACACCTTC. Encoded protein: CAGSGRGYTF.

This clonotype has just a few counts. The chain combines TRBV12-3 or TRBV12-4 with TRBJ2-7; possibly TRBD1 for D (6 bases). With 2 bases removed from V and 3 bases from J, the gap between germline ends came to 29 bases. This CDR3 has 20 amino acids. The DNA of the CDR3 is TGTGCCAGCAGTTTACCCCGCCCCCCAGGGGCTCCCCTCGCTTTCTACGAGCAGTACTTC. As protein: CASSLPRPPGAPLAFYEQYF.

This chain uses TRBV6-1 with TRBJ1-1, with D unresolved. The CDR3 is made up of 13 amino acids. V was shortened by 1 base and J by 4 bases, with 7 bases between the two germline ends. CDR1 is MNHNS, CDR2 SASEGT, per germline. The CDR3 is CASSEGGGTEAFF. CDR3 coding DNA: TGTGCCAGCAGTGAAGGGGGAGGCACTGAAGCTTTCTTT.

This clonotype was detected many times. CDR3 amino acids: CATSDLWFRQGARYEQYF. In nucleotides, the CDR3 is TGTGCCACCAGTGATTTGTGGTTCAGACAGGGGGCGCGGTACGAGCAGTACTTC. This chain joins TRBV24-1 and TRBJ2-7; the match to TRBD1 covers 10 bases. The CDR3 is 18 amino acids. CDR1 and CDR2 from the germline V gene are KGHDR and SFDVKD. The V and J ends lost 0 bases and 4 bases, in that order; junction bases with no gene match: 11.

This clonotype occurred a few times. The chain employs TRBV29-1 and TRBJ2-5; 12 bases agree with TRBD2. V gave up 3 bases and J gave up 9 bases; unmatched junction bases: 11. This CDR3 contains 15 residues. The germline V gene has CDR1 SQVTM and CDR2 ANQGSEA. The CDR3 sequence is CSVDTGLAGTGAQYF. The CDR3, as DNA: TGCAGCGTTGATACCGGACTAGCGGGGACCGGGGCCCAGTACTTC.

This clonotype was counted between two and nine times. J is TRBJ2-7 and V is TRBV7-2; TRBD1 matches at 7 bases. Germline assignment: CDR1 SGHTA and CDR2 FQGNSA. CDR3 size: 16 residues. Germline trimming cut 3 bases from V and 1 base from J; bases unmatched to any gene: 9. CDR3 residues: CASSLEDRTGSYEQYF. CDR3 in DNA: TGTGCCAGCAGCTTGGAGGACAGGACAGGTTCCTACGAGCAGTACTTC.

This chain joins TRBV29-1 and TRBJ1-2; the D is unclear. The CDR3 runs to 11 residues. V was shortened by 7 bases and J by 8 bases, with 14 bases between the two germline ends. CDR1 is SQVTM and CDR2 is ANQGSEA in the germline V gene. CDR3 in amino acids: CSATGPGGYTF. As DNA, the CDR3 is TGCAGCGCTACCGGACCGGGGGGCTACACCTTC.

This chain joins TRBV12-3 or TRBV12-4 and TRBJ1-1, with 7 bases aligning to TRBD1. The CDR3 spans 16 residues. With V trimmed by 1 base and J by 5 bases, 10 bases remained unmatched. The CDR3 DNA is TGTGCCAGCAGTTTAGACGACAGGGCGTTAGGTACTGAAGCTTTCTTT. Amino acid sequence: CASSLDDRALGTEAFF.